The sequence of this TCR beta chain was determined in a study of cytomegalovirus exposure and HLA in healthy donors. Study-level results: Exclusion applied to some V segments, including TRBV6-2 and TRBV6-3, as they were indistinguishable. In vitro checks showed that a few CMV-associated chains really do target CMV antigens. While the bulk of TCR sequences proved rare, some public TCRs turned up in many donors.

PCR involved 60 Vbeta and 13 Jbeta primers. The repertoire was sequenced with immunoSEQ multiplex PCR; TCRdb's copy has only in-frame clones and lacks some. The table records approximately 240,000 clones, 70% to 85% of them present only once. This clone occurred a few times. What it recognizes is unknown. The CDR3 extends over 13 amino acids. The junction had 4 bases not matched to a gene; V was cut back by 8 bases and J by 1 base. Germline V gene data show CDR1 as ENHRY and CDR2 as SYGVKD. This chain links TRBV10-3 with TRBJ1-1, with 7 bases fitting TRBD1. The sequencing input was PBMCs. This clonotype was obtained from a woman between 35 and 50 years old in good health and CMV-seronegative. DNA of the CDR3: TGTGCCATCTCCAGGACAGGGAACACTGAAGCTTTCTTT. It translates to CAISRTGNTEAFF.